This passage covers 2 T cell receptor beta chains from one sample sequenced in a study of neoadjuvant anti-PD-1 for oral cavity cancer. Regarding time point: after neoadjuvant nivolumab, at surgical resection. Here immunoSEQ multiplex PCR was the method, and the copy in TCRdb shows in-frame clones only, minus some. The repertoire holds approximately 21,000 clones, more than 40% seen once, with approximately 40% in the top ten. Sequencing was performed on tumor tissue, taken after nivolumab (anti-PD-1) treatment. The receptors shown here come from a person aged 35-80 years with oral cavity squamous cell carcinoma.

The V and J genes are TRBV10-3 and TRBJ1-3; no firm D call. CDR1 and CDR2 from the germline V gene are ENHRY and SYGVKD. V lost 7 bases and J lost 1, with 14 bases in between. The CDR3 loop spans 15 amino acids. The CDR3, as DNA: TGTGCCATCACCAGCGGTGCGGGATCTGGAAACACCATATATTTT. Protein product: CAITSGAGSGNTIYF.

The V gene is TRBV10-3, the J gene TRBJ1-1; 7 bases align to TRBD1. Losses at the gene ends were 8 bases for V and 3 bases for J; bases not matched to a gene: 9. The CDR3 spans 14 residues. Germline V gives CDR1 ENHRY, CDR2 SYGVKD. CDR3 in amino acids: CAIGGQGEDTEAFF. The CDR3 DNA follows: TGTGCCATCGGTGGGCAGGGGGAGGACACTGAAGCTTTCTTT.